A selection of T cell receptor beta chains follows, all from one sample in a study of regulatory T cells in long-lasting Graves disease. TCRdb called the multiplex PCR reads again in MiXCR, with one record for every CDR3 protein. The sample records 550,000 to 600,000 distinct CDR3 sequences, approximately 16% being singletons. These data also featured in a second study, about T cells in Graves' hyperthyroidism and ophthalmopathy.

The sample here was peripheral blood mononuclear cells (PBMCs), taken at new diagnosis, from a patient treated with antithyroid drugs. The receptors stem from a man aged 18 to 30 with Graves disease. Each CDR3 is given with its conserved first and last residue. D genes are given only for firm matches. Clone size is given for some rows only: seen once, a few or many times, or a class if the clone is expanded.

NA	NA	TRBJ2-7	TRBV7-9	TGTGCCAGCAGCTCCGACCAACGGACAATTTTTTTGGCCTACGAGCAGTACTTC	CASSSDQRTIFLAYEQYF
NA	NA	TRBJ1-1	TRBV20-1	TGCAGTGCTAGAGATAGAAGGGCGGGCATGAACACTGAAGCTTTCTTT	CSARDRRAGMNTEAFF
NA	few	TRBJ2-7	TRBV5-6	TGTGCCAGCAGCTTGGTCGAGGGCCCCTTGGACGAGCAGTACTTC	CASSLVEGPLDEQYF
TRBD2	NA	TRBJ2-2	TRBV27	TGTGCCAGCAGTTTAGGGACTACCCTTCCCGGGGAGCTGTTTTTT	CASSLGTTLPGELFF
NA	NA	TRBJ2-1	TRBV4-1	TGCGCCAGCAGTAACACCGCTCGCTATGAGCAGTTCTTC	CASSNTARYEQFF
NA	few	TRBJ1-1	TRBV20-1	TGCAGTGCAAGAAACCTTGACAGCTTTGACACTGAAGCTTTCTTT	CSARNLDSFDTEAFF
NA	many	TRBJ1-1	TRBV7-9	TGTGCCAGCAGCTCCCGGGGGCCGGTTGAAGCTTTCTTT	CASSSRGPVEAFF
TRBD2	many	TRBJ2-2	TRBV30	TGTGTCCAACTACTACCTCCGACTAGCGGGAGTCATTCCACCGGGGAGCTGTTTTTT	CVQLLPPTSGSHSTGELFF
TRBD2	many	TRBJ2-1	TRBV7-3	TGTGCCAGCAGCTTAACGGGAGTCGGGGGGAGGCTCACCTACAATGAGCAGTTCTTC	CASSLTGVGGRLTYNEQFF
NA	NA	TRBJ2-7	TRBV7-2	TGTGCCAGCAGCCCCATGAACGAGCAGTACTTC	CASSPMNEQYF
NA	few	TRBJ1-1	TRBV19	TGTGCCAGTAGTCCCCGCGAGGGCGGCACTGAAGCTTTCTTT	CASSPREGGTEAFF
NA	NA	TRBJ1-2	TRBV6-1	TGTGCCAGCAGTCAGAACAGAATCTATGGCTACACCTTC	CASSQNRIYGYTF
NA	many	TRBJ2-7	TRBV27	TGTGCCAGCAGTTTACCGGGGTCCCCCCACGAGCAGTACTTC	CASSLPGSPHEQYF
NA	few	TRBJ2-7	TRBV19	TGTGCCAGTAGTATGGCAGGTCCAGGCGAGCAGTACTTC	CASSMAGPGEQYF
TRBD2	NA	TRBJ2-3	TRBV7-9	TGTGCCAGCAGCTTATTTGTACTAGCGGGAGCCCAGGCCGTAGGGGATACGCAGTATTTT	CASSLFVLAGAQAVGDTQYF
NA	many	TRBJ2-7	TRBV3-1	TGTGCCAGCAGCCTCGGACAAGCTCCCGGCCCGGTAGGCGAGCAGTACTTC	CASSLGQAPGPVGEQYF
TRBD1	few	TRBJ1-2	TRBV28	TGTGCCAGCAGCCCCCCGGGACAGGGCCTTTATGGCTACACCTTC	CASSPPGQGLYGYTF
NA	many	TRBJ2-5	TRBV5-1	TGCGCCAGCACCTCGAGGACCCAAGAGACCCAGTACTTC	CASTSRTQETQYF
NA	many	TRBJ2-7	TRBV11-2	TGTGCCAGCAGCCCTCTGGCGGGCTACGAGCAGTACTTC	CASSPLAGYEQYF
TRBD1	NA	TRBJ2-1	TRBV13	TGTGCCACTAAACAGGGGGAAGAGGGTTACAATGAGCAGTTCTTC	CATKQGEEGYNEQFF
TRBD1	many	TRBJ2-1	TRBV28	TGTGCCAGCAGTTTAGGGCTCGACAGGGTTGGCAATGAGCAGTTCTTC	CASSLGLDRVGNEQFF
NA	many	TRBJ2-7	TRBV12-3/TRBV12-4	TGTGCCAGCAGGACCTACGAGCAGTACTTC	CASRTYEQYF
NA	many	TRBJ2-5	TRBV13	TGTGCCAGCAGCTTAGCGACTAGATCGAAGACCCAGTACTTC	CASSLATRSKTQYF
NA	NA	TRBJ1-5	TRBV12-3/TRBV12-4	TGTGCCAGCAGTTTAGCGGCCAGAAACAATCAGCCCCAGCATTTT	CASSLAARNNQPQHF
NA	NA	TRBJ2-7	TRBV11-2	TGCGCCAGCAGACCTGACGCGGCCTACGAGCAGTACTTC	CASRPDAAYEQYF
NA	few	TRBJ2-7	TRBV9	TGTGCCAGCAGCGTAGGGGCTAGCCGTACCTACGAGCAGTACTTC	CASSVGASRTYEQYF
NA	many	TRBJ2-7	TRBV28	TGTGCCAGCAGTCGGACGATGTGGGTCCACGAGCAGTACTTC	CASSRTMWVHEQYF
TRBD1	few	TRBJ1-1	TRBV29-1	TGCAGCGGACAGGGTTGGTACACTGAAGCTTTCTTT	CSGQGWYTEAFF
TRBD2	NA	TRBJ2-5	TRBV5-1	TGCGCCAGCAGCTTGGGACCAGCGGGAGCAGAGACCCAGTACTTC	CASSLGPAGAETQYF
NA	many	TRBJ1-5	TRBV2	TGTGCCAGCACTGACAAGGCTAAAGATCAGCCCCAGCATTTT	CASTDKAKDQPQHF
NA	many	TRBJ1-1	TRBV4-1	TGCGCCAGCAGCCACCCCGGACGGGGGGACACTGAAGCTTTCTTT	CASSHPGRGDTEAFF
TRBD1	NA	TRBJ2-2	TRBV7-9	TGTGCCAGCAGCCTAAAGACAGGGATTGTCGGGGAGCTGTTTTTT	CASSLKTGIVGELFF
NA	many	TRBJ2-1	TRBV29-1	TGCAGCGTTCCCAGTATCGACCGTCGCGATGAGCAGTTCTTC	CSVPSIDRRDEQFF
TRBD1	many	TRBJ2-7	TRBV29-1	TGCAGCGTCGCCCAGCCGGGACAGATATCCTACGAGCAGTACTTC	CSVAQPGQISYEQYF
NA	NA	TRBJ1-1	TRBV6-2/TRBV6-3	TGTGCCAGCAGGATGTTTATTGAGGCTACTGAAGCTTTCTTT	CASRMFIEATEAFF